This is a list of T cell receptor beta chains from one sample in a study of blood T cell repertoires in COVID-19. Sequencing was performed with immunoSEQ multiplex PCR; in TCRdb, only in-frame clones are kept and a portion is missing. The table records approximately 260,000 clones, 75% to 85% of them present only once. Sequences were obtained from peripheral blood. The receptors stem from a woman aged 55-70 years with active or convalescent COVID-19. CDR3s include the opening cysteine and the closing phenylalanine or tryptophan. The order of the fields is clone size, J gene, V gene, D gene, CDR3 DNA, CDR3 protein. A D gene is named only where the DNA matches it firmly. Expanded clones get a size class; other rows say once, few or many, or leave the size out.

.,TRBJ1-1,TRBV19,TRBD1,TGTGCCAGTAGTGGACAGGCAAACACTGAAGCTTTCTTT,CASSGQANTEAFF
.,TRBJ2-2,TRBV7-2,TRBD1,TGTGCCAGCAGCTTAGGGACGCAGGGGGCCAACACCGGGGAGCTGTTTTTT,CASSLGTQGANTGELFF
.,TRBJ2-7,TRBV6-5,.,TGTGCCAGCAGTTACACTTGGACTCAACAAGGAGAGCAGTACTTC,CASSYTWTQQGEQYF
.,TRBJ2-3,TRBV2,TRBD2,TGTGCCAGCAATCCCTCGACTAGCGGGGGGGATACGCAGTATTTT,CASNPSTSGGDTQYF
once,TRBJ2-7,TRBV19,TRBD1,TGTGCCAGTACGGACAGGGGCGACTACGAGCAGTACTTC,CASTDRGDYEQYF
.,TRBJ1-1,TRBV5-1,.,TGCGCCAGCAGCTTGGGACAGGACACTGAAGCTTTCTTT,CASSLGQDTEAFF
few,TRBJ2-3,TRBV6-5,.,TGTGCCAGCAGTTACTATGCTAGAGATACGCAGTATTTT,CASSYYARDTQYF
.,TRBJ1-5,TRBV30,TRBD1,TGTGCCGGATCCGGGACAGGGAATCAGCCCCAGCATTTT,CAGSGTGNQPQHF
few,TRBJ1-1,TRBV6-5,.,TGTGCCAGCACCCGAGACAGTTTAAACACTGAAGCTTTCTTT,CASTRDSLNTEAFF
.,TRBJ1-3,TRBV7-2,.,TGTGCCAGCAGCTTAGTTTCTTCGGCGGTGGGAAACACCATATATTTT,CASSLVSSAVGNTIYF
.,TRBJ1-1,TRBV28,TRBD1,TGTGCCAGCAGATTGGGACAGGTATGGGTCGAAGCTTTCTTT,CASRLGQVWVEAFF
.,TRBJ2-2,TRBV19,TRBD1,TGTGCCAGTAGTATCAACAGGGGGCAGGGCACCGGGGAGCTGTTTTTT,CASSINRGQGTGELFF
.,TRBJ1-5,TRBV2,.,TGTGCCAGCAGTCCGGGATTCACCTTCAATCAGCCCCAGCATTTT,CASSPGFTFNQPQHF
.,TRBJ1-1,TRBV21-1,.,TGTGCCAGCAGCAAAGCAGGTGGGGTCTCATTTGTAGGGGGCCTACCCCTGAACACTGAAGCTTTCTTT,CASSKAGGVSFVGGLPLNTEAFF
once,TRBJ1-1,TRBV6-5,.,TGTGCCACCCGTTACCTAGGGGTATCGGGCACTGAAGCTTTCTTT,CATRYLGVSGTEAFF
.,TRBJ1-6,TRBV9,TRBD1,TGTGCCAGCAGCTGGGGACAGGTGGGACCACCCCTCCACTTT,CASSWGQVGPPLHF